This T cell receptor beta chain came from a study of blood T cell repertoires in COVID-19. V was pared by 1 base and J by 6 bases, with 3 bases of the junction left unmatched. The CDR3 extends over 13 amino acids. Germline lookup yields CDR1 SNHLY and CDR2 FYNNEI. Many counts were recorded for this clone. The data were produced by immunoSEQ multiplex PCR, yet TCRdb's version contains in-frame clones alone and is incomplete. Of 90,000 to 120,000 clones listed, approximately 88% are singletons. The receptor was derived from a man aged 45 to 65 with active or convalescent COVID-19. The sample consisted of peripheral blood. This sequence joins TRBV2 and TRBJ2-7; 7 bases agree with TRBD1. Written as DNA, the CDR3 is TGTGCCAGCAGTGAAGGTACAGGGGTCGAGCAGTACTTC. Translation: CASSEGTGVEQYF.